The clone carrying this TCR beta chain came up once. Its cognate antigen is unknown. These data belong to a study of cytomegalovirus exposure and HLA in healthy donors. The J segment lost 5 bases and the V segment lost 5 bases, leaving 13 bases of the junction unmatched. CDR1 and CDR2 (germline): SEHNR, FQNEAQ (reference sequence). This CDR3 contains 16 residues. 60 Vbeta and 13 Jbeta primers were used in PCR. Clones were read by immunoSEQ multiplex PCR, and TCRdb kept only the in-frame ones, dropping some. This table holds about 180,000 clones, about three quarters found once. Overall study findings and caveats: In vitro assays verified that three CMV-associated chains recognized CMV antigens specifically. The study found most TCR sequences rare, yet found some public TCRs in many donors. Analyzed later, most CMV-associated TCR beta chains appeared HLA-restricted.

V usage is TRBV7-9 and J usage is TRBJ2-5; 8 positions match TRBD1. The sequenced sample consisted of PBMCs. The receptor's source is a man in his late teens or twenties in good health and CMV-seronegative. The CDR3 DNA reads TGTGCCAGCAGCCTACCCGACAGGGGTGGTATGGAGACCCAGTACTTC. It codes for CASSLPDRGGMETQYF.